Listed here are 13 T cell receptor beta chains from one sample, sequenced in a study of blood T cells in healthy people across ages. With a J-beta primer mix and a sample-barcoded 5' primer, a second PCR ran about 7 to 12 cycles. TCRdb ran MiXCR on the 5' RACE reads and lists one entry per CDR3 protein. The sample consists of about 560,000 distinct CDR3 sequences, roughly a quarter of them appearing once. These records were also assigned to another study, of T cells of mothers and their children.

The sequencing sample was made of blood. These receptors were collected from a boy aged 2 to 10 in good health.

There are a few counts of this clonotype. The gene calls are TRBV12-3 or TRBV12-4 and TRBJ2-5; 8 bases align to TRBD1. The CDR3 is 15 amino acids. V was pared by 1 base and J by 4 bases, with 5 bases of the junction left unmatched. The DNA of the CDR3 is TGTGCCAGCAGTTTAGGCAGGGGGCTGGGAGAGACCCAGTACTTC. This codes for CASSLGRGLGETQYF.

The DNA for the CDR3 is TGTGCCAGCAGAGAAGCGGGACGGCAGGGAGATACGCAGTATTTT. Encoded protein: CASREAGRQGDTQYF. The rearrangement uses TRBV25-1 and TRBJ2-3, with 7 bases fitting TRBD2. V dropped 6 bases and J dropped 5; count of bases not matched to a gene: 11. CDR1 and CDR2 (germline): MGHDK, SYGVNS. CDR3 length: 15 residues.

This clonotype was seen only once. The chain has TRBV6-1 and TRBJ2-5, with 13 positions matching TRBD2. J gave up 2 bases and V 4 bases, and 7 bases lay outside the gene matches. Germline V gene data show CDR1 as MNHNS and CDR2 as SASEGT. CDR3 length equals 17 residues. As DNA, the CDR3 is TGTGCCAGCAGTGGACTAGCGGGAGGTAACTTTCAAGAGACCCAGTACTTC. Its protein is CASSGLAGGNFQETQYF.

About this clonotype: A much larger clone lies one base from this, so it may be a read error. The V and J genes are TRBV25-1 and TRBJ2-7, with 7 bases matching TRBD1. Germline lookup yields CDR1 MGHDK and CDR2 SYGVNS. V shed 5 bases, J shed 1 base, and the junction held 5 bases outside the gene matches. This CDR3 is built from 14 residues. The CDR3 here is CASSTGTESYEQYF. The CDR3 DNA sequence: TGTGCCAGCAGTACCGGGACAGAGTCCTACGAGCAGTACTTC.

This chain uses TRBV28 with TRBJ2-2; D possibly uses TRBD1 or TRBD2 (6 bases each). The CDR3 contains 15 residues. The ends were cut back, 7 bases at V and 2 bases at J, with 14 bases in the middle. The germline V gene encodes CDR1 MDHEN and CDR2 SYDVKM. The CDR3 DNA sequence: TGTGCCAGCACCGAAAGGGGGGTTAACACCGGGGAGCTGTTTTTT. It yields the protein CASTERGVNTGELFF.

The rearrangement links TRBV27 to TRBJ2-7; weak D call: TRBD2 (5 bases). Per germline, CDR1 MNHEY and CDR2 SMNVEV (reference sequence). This CDR3 has 15 amino acids. V was cut by 6 bases and J by 0 bases, with 15 bases left in between. The CDR3 reads CASSRDGLSSYEQYF. CDR3 nucleotides: TGTGCCAGCAGCCGAGACGGACTCAGCTCCTACGAGCAGTACTTC.

J is TRBJ1-2 and V is TRBV20-1, with TRBD1 matching over 7 bases. The germline gives CDR1 DFQATT, CDR2 SNEGSKA (reference sequence). The V segment lost 5 bases and the J segment 4 bases; nucleotides outside the gene matches: 19. This CDR3 is 17 amino acids long. CDR3 in DNA: TGCAGTGCTGTCCAGGGAGGGGGCAAGGGATCTGTCTATGGCTACACCTTC. This codes for CSAVQGGGKGSVYGYTF.

This sequence joins TRBV10-3 and TRBJ1-1; D remains ambiguous. The CDR3 is made up of 14 amino acids. The V and J ends lost 2 bases and 6 bases respectively, with 13 bases between them. Germline CDR1 ENHRY, CDR2 SYGVKD. The chain's CDR3 is CAISEGTNPPEAFF. The CDR3 DNA is TGTGCCATCAGTGAGGGCACCAACCCCCCTGAAGCTTTCTTT.

The gene calls are TRBV24-1 and TRBJ2-5; D gene uncertain. The CDR3 runs 10 residues. Trimming pared 7 bases from V and 5 bases from J, leaving 4 bases between. The germline V gene has CDR1 KGHDR and CDR2 SFDVKD. CDR3 sequence: CATRSETQYF. CDR3 sequence (DNA): TGTGCCACCAGATCGGAGACCCAGTACTTC.

The table lists this clonotype with a few counts. The chain is built from TRBV5-1 and TRBJ1-2, with D unresolved. This CDR3 region has 14 residues. V dropped 5 bases and J dropped 2 bases, with 13 bases sitting between them. Germline V CDR1 and CDR2: SGHRS, YFSETQ. CDR3 sequence reads: CASRAEDGNYGYTF. CDR3 coding DNA: TGCGCCAGCAGGGCGGAGGACGGAAACTATGGCTACACCTTC.

In this sample, this clonotype turned up a few times. The chain joins TRBV4-1 to TRBJ1-3, with TRBD1 identical over 9 bases. CDR1 and CDR2 from the germline V gene are MGHRA and YSYEKL. J was trimmed by 4 bases and V by 0 bases; bases with no gene match: 4. The length of the CDR3 is 16 residues. CDR3: CASSQDGQGKGNTIYF. The CDR3 DNA follows: TGCGCCAGCAGCCAAGATGGACAGGGGAAAGGAAACACCATATATTTT.

This sequence joins TRBV25-1 and TRBJ2-5; the D gene could be TRBD1 or TRBD2 (5 bases each). The J call may be in error: the DNA end matches TRBJ2-7 better. Germline V lookup: CDR1 MGHDK, CDR2 SYGVNS. The CDR3 runs 12 residues. The CDR3 reads CASRGEINEQYV. CDR3 nucleotide sequence: TGTGCCAGCAGGGGGGAAATAAACGAGCAGTACGTC.

The rearrangement joins TRBV7-9 to TRBJ2-7; 13 positions match TRBD2. Germline-derived CDR1 and CDR2 are SEHNR and FQNEAQ (reference sequence). The ends lost 5 bases at V and 6 bases at J; junction bases unmatched: 7. The CDR3 consists of 15 residues. CDR3 amino acids: CASSPRTSGSTEQYF. The CDR3 region has the DNA TGTGCCAGCAGCCCTCGGACTAGCGGGAGTACCGAGCAGTACTTC. The variable domain in full, with the rest retrieved from reference TRBV7-9 and TRBJ2-7, is DTGVSQNPRHKITKRGQNVTFRCDPISEHNRLYWYRQTLGQGPEFLTYFQNEAQLEKSRLLSDRFSAERPKGSFSTLEIQRTEQGDSAMYLCASSPRTSGSTEQYFGPGTRLTVT.